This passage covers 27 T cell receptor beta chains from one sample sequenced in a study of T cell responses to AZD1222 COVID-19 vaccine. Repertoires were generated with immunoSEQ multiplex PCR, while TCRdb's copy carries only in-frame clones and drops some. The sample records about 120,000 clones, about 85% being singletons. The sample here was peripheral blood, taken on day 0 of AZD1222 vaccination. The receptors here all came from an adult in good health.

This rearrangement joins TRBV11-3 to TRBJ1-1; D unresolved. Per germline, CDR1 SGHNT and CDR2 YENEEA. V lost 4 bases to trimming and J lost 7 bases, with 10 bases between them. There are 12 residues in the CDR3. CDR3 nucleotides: TGTGCCAGCAGCTCCCGGATGCTTGAAGCTTTCTTT. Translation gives CASSSRMLEAFF.

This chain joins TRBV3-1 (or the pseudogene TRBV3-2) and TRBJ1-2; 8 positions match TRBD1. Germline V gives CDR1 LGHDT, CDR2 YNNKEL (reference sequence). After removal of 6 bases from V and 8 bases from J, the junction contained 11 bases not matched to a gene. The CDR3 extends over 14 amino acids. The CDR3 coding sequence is TGTGCCAGCAGAAACCCTGGGACAGGTAGCGGCTACACCTTC. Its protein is CASRNPGTGSGYTF.

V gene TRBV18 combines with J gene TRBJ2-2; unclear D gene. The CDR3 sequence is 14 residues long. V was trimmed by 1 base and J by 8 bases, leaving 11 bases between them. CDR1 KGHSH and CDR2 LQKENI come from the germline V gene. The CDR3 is CASSPQIEQGELFF. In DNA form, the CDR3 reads TGTGCCAGCTCACCACAGATTGAACAAGGGGAGCTGTTTTTT.

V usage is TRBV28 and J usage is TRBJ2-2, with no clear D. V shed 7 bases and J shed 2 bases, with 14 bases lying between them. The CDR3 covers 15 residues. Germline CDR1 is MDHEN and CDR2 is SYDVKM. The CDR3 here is CASNLNRPNTGELFF. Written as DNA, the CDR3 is TGTGCCAGCAACTTGAATAGACCCAACACCGGGGAGCTGTTTTTT.

The CDR3 DNA is TGTGCCAGCGCTAGGGGTATCACCTACGAGCAGTACTTC. Its translation is CASARGITYEQYF. The chain employs TRBV11-3 and TRBJ2-7; a weak D match, TRBD1 (5 bases). Germline V gives CDR1 SGHNT, CDR2 YENEEA. CDR3 length: 13 amino acids. The V end lost 8 bases, the J end lost 2 bases, and 13 bases lay between the germline ends.

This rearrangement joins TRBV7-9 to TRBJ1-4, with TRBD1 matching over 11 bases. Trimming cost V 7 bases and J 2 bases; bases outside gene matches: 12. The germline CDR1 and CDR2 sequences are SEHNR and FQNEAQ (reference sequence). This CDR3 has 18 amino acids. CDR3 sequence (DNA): TGTGCCAGCACATCCGGGACAGGGGGGATTAGGACTAATGAAAAACTGTTTTTT. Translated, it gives CASTSGTGGIRTNEKLFF.

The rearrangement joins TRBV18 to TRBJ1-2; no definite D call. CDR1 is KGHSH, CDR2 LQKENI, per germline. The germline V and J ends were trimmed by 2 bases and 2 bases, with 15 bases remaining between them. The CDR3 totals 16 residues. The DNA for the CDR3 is TGTGCCAGCTCACCAGCGACCGGGATCCTGAACTATGGCTACACCTTC. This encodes CASSPATGILNYGYTF. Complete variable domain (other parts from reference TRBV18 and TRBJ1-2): NAGVMQNPRHLVRRRGQEARLRCSPMKGHSHVYWYRQLPEEGLKFMVYLQKENIIDESGMPKERFSAEFPKEGPSILRIQQVVRGDSAAYFCASSPATGILNYGYTFGSGTRLTVV.

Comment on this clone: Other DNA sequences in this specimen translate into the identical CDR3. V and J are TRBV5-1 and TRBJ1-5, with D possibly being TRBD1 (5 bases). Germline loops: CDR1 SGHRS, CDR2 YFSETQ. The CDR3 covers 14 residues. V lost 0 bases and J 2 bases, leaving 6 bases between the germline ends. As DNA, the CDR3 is TGCGCCAGCAGCTTGGAAGGGGGCAATCAGCCCCAGCATTTT. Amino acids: CASSLEGGNQPQHF.

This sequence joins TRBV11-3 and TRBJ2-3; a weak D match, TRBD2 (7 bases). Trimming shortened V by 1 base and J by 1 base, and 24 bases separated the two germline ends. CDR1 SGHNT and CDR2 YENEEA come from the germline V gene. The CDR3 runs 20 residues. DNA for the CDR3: TGTGCCAGCAGCTTAGGTTTGAGGATCGGGGGGCCTGTCGGCACAGATACGCAGTATTTT. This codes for CASSLGLRIGGPVGTDTQYF.

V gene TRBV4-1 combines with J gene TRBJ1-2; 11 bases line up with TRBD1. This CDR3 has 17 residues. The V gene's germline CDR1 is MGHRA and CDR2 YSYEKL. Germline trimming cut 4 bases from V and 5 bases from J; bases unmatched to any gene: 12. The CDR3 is CASSPLLMGQGEYGYTF. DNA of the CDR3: TGCGCCAGCAGCCCCCTCCTTATGGGACAGGGGGAATATGGCTACACCTTC.

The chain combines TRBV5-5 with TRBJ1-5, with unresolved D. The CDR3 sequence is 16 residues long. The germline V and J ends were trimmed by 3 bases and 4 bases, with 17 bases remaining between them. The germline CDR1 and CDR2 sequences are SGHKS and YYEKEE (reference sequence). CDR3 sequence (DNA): TGTGCCAGCAGCTCAATTAGGGCGGCGGGGAATCAGCCCCAGCATTTT. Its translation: CASSSIRAAGNQPQHF.

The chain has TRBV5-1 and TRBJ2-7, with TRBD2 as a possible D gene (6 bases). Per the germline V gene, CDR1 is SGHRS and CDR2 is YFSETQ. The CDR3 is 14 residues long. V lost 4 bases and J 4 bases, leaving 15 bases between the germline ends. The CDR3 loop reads CASSPEGIRYEQYF. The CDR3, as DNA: TGCGCCAGCAGCCCGGAGGGGATTAGGTACGAGCAGTACTTC.

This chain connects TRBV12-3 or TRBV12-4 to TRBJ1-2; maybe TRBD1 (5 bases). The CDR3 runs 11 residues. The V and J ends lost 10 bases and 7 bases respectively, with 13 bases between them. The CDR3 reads CAIGGVGGYTF. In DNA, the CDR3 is TGTGCCATCGGGGGGGTCGGTGGCTACACCTTC.

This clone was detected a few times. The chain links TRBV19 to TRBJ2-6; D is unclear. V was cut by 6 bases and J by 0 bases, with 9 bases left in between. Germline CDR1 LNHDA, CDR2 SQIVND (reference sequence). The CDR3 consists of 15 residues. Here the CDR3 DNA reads TGTGCCAGTAGGCCCCGGGTCTCTGGGGCCAACGTCCTGACTTTC. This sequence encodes CASRPRVSGANVLTF.

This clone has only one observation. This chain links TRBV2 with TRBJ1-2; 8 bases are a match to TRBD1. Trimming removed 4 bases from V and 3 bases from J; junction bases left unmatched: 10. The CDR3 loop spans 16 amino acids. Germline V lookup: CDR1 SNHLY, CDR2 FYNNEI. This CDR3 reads CASSGGQDSTYYGYTF. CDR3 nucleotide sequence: TGTGCCAGCAGTGGGGGACAGGATAGCACCTACTATGGCTACACCTTC. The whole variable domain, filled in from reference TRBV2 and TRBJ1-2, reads EPEVTQTPSHQVTQMGQEVILRCVPISNHLYFYWYRQILGQKVEFLVSFYNNEISEKSEIFDDQFSVERPDGSNFTLKIRSTKLEDSAMYFCASSGGQDSTYYGYTFGSGTRLTVV.

CDR3: CASSQGFTGDPYEQYF. Here the CDR3 DNA reads TGTGCCAGCAGTCAAGGCTTCACAGGGGACCCCTACGAGCAGTACTTC. The genes are TRBV27 and TRBJ2-7, with 7 bases that match TRBD1. In germline, CDR1 is MNHEY, CDR2 SMNVEV (reference sequence). There are 16 residues in the CDR3. Unmatched junction bases numbered 12, after V lost 5 bases and J lost 2 bases.

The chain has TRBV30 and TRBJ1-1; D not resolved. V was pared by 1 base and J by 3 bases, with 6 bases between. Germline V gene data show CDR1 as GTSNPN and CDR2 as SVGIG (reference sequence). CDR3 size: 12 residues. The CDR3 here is CAWSDRDTEAFF. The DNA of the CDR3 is TGTGCCTGGAGTGATAGGGACACTGAAGCTTTCTTT.

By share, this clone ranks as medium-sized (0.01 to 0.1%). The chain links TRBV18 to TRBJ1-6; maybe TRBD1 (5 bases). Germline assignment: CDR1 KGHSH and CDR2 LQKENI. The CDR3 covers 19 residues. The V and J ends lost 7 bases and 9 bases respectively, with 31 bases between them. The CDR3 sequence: CASYSHYMGPPARISPLHF. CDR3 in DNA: TGTGCCAGCTACTCACATTACATGGGGCCGCCGGCCCGTATTTCACCCCTCCACTTT.

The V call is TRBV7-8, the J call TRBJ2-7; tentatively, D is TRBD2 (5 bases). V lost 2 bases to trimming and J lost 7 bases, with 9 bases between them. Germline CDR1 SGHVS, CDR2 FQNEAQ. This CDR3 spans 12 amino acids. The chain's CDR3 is CASSLPRAEQYF. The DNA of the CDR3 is TGTGCCAGCAGCTTACCGAGGGCAGAGCAGTACTTC.

CDR3 sequence: CASSPRGGMGEQYF. The CDR3 nucleotides are TGTGCCAGCAGCCCTAGAGGGGGGATGGGCGAGCAGTACTTC. The chain links TRBV7-8 to TRBJ2-7; D possibly matches TRBD1 or TRBD2 (6 bases each). Germline-derived CDR1 and CDR2 are SGHVS and FQNEAQ. The CDR3 runs to 14 residues. The V and J ends lost 5 bases and 6 bases respectively, with 17 bases between them.

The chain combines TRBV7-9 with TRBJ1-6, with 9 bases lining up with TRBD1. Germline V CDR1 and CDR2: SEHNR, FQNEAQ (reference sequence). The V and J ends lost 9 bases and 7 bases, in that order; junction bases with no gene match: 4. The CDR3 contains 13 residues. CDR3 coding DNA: TGTGCCAGTAGACAGGGGGGGAATTCACCCCTCCACTTT. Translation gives CASRQGGNSPLHF.

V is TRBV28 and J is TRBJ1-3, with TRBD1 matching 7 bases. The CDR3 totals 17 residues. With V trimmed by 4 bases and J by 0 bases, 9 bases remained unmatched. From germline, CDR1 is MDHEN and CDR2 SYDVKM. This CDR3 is CASSSDRSSISGNTIYF. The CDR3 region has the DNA TGTGCCAGCAGTTCGGACAGGAGCTCAATCTCTGGAAACACCATATATTTT.

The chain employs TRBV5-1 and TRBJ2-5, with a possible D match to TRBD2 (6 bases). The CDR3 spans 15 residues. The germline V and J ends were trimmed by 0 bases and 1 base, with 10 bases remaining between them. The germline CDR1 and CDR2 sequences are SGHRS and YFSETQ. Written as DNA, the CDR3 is TGCGCCAGCAGCTTGGGGACTATATCCCAAGAGACCCAGTACTTC. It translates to CASSLGTISQETQYF.

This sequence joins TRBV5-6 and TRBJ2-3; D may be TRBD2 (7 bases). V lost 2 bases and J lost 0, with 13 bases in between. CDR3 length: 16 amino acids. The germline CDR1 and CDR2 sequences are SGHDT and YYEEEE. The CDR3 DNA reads TGTGCCAGCAGCTTCAGCCGGGGGGCGAGCACAGATACGCAGTATTTT. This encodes CASSFSRGASTDTQYF. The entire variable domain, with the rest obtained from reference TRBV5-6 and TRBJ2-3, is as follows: DAGVTQSPTHLIKTRGQQVTLRCSPKSGHDTVSWYQQALGQGPQFIFQYYEEEERQRGNFPDRFSGHQFPNYSSELNVNALLLGDSALYLCASSFSRGASTDTQYFGPGTRLTVL.

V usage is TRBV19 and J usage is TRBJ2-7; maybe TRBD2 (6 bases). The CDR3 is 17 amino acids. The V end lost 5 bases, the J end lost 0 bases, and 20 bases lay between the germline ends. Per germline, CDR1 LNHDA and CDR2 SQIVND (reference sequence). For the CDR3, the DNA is TGTGCCAGTAGTCCCCTTTTGTCCGGGAGCAGCTCCTACGAGCAGTACTTC. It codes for CASSPLLSGSSSYEQYF.

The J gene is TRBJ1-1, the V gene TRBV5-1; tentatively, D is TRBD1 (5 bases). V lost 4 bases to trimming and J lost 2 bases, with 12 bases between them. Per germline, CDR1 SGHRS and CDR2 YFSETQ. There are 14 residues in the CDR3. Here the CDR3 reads CASSRQYGNTEAFF. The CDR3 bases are TGCGCCAGCAGCCGACAGTACGGAAACACTGAAGCTTTCTTT. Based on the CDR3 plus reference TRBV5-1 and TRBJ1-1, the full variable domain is KAGVTQTPRYLIKTRGQQVTLSCSPISGHRSVSWYQQTPGQGLQFLFEYFSETQRNKGNFPGRFSGRQFSNSRSEMNVSTLELGDSALYLCASSRQYGNTEAFFGQGTRLTVV.

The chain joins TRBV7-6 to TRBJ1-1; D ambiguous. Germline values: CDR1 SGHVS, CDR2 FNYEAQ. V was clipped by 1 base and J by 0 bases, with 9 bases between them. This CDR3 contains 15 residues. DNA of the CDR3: TGTGCCAGCAGCTTAGGCACAGCCTTGAACACTGAAGCTTTCTTT. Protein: CASSLGTALNTEAFF. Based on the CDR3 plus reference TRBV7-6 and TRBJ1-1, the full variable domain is GAGVSQSPRYKVTKRGQDVALRCDPISGHVSLYWYRQALGQGPEFLTYFNYEAQQDKSGLPNDRFSAERPEGSISTLTIQRTEQRDSAMYRCASSLGTALNTEAFFGQGTRLTVV.